The 3 T cell receptor beta chains below all came from one sample that was sequenced in a study of T cell changes during pregnancy in multiple sclerosis. Profiled with immunoSEQ multiplex PCR; TCRdb holds only in-frame clones, not every one. The sample carries about 49,000 clones, about 90% recorded once. Sample: peripheral blood, taken after pregnancy. The source of these receptors is a female donor in good health, enrolled as a control in a pregnancy study.

The chain combines TRBV4-3 with TRBJ2-7; a possible D gene is TRBD2 (6 bases). Germline-derived CDR1 and CDR2 are LGHNA and YSLEER. The CDR3 length is 14 residues. V lost 1 base to trimming and J lost 5 bases, with 12 bases between them. This chain's CDR3 is CASSQVEGSNEQYF. CDR3 coding DNA: TGCGCCAGCAGCCAAGTGGAGGGAAGCAACGAGCAGTACTTC.

The chain combines TRBV4-1 with TRBJ1-6; tentatively, D is TRBD1 (5 bases). This CDR3 is built from 15 residues. Trimming shortened V by 1 base and J by 7 bases, and 11 bases separated the two germline ends. From germline, CDR1 is MGHRA and CDR2 YSYEKL. The CDR3 nucleotides are TGCGCCAGCAGCCAAGTCGCGGCAGGGAATTCACCCCTCCACTTT. It is translated as CASSQVAAGNSPLHF.

In its sample, this clone was seen a few times. The CDR3 reads CASSVGQGYNYGYTF. The CDR3 DNA follows: TGTGCCAGCAGCGTAGGACAGGGATACAACTATGGCTACACCTTC. V is TRBV9 and J is TRBJ1-2, with 7 bases aligning to TRBD1. Looked up from germline, CDR1 is SGDLS and CDR2 is YYNGEE. There are 15 residues in the CDR3. Trimming removed 0 bases from V and 2 bases from J; junction bases left unmatched: 4.